This passage covers 25 T cell receptor beta chains from one sample sequenced in a study of human T cells and chemical hapten exposure. TCRdb analysed the RACE reads with MiXCR anew, one entry per CDR3 protein. The table records 90,000 or so distinct CDR3 sequences, roughly 10% of them present only once. Time point noted: patch test 1, 2 weeks after DPC sensitization. The treatment here: therapeutic diphenylcyclopropenone sensitization with weekly scalp DPC. Sequencing used whole blood, obtained in connection with sensitization to the hapten diphenylcyclopropenone (DPC). The receptors were gathered from a man in his forties with alopecia areata. Some clones in this sample may be carry-over from other donors' samples.

The chain uses TRBV28 and TRBJ2-7; 9 bases are a match to TRBD1. Germline V lookup: CDR1 MDHEN, CDR2 SYDVKM. With 8 bases clipped from V and 5 bases from J, the junction kept 1 base outside the gene matches. The CDR3 runs 11 residues. CDR3 protein: CASGTGNEQYV. Here the CDR3 DNA reads TGTGCCAGCGGGACAGGGAACGAGCAGTACGTC.

This clonotype was seen at least ten times. The V call is TRBV2, the J call TRBJ1-1, with D perhaps TRBD1 (5 bases). The CDR3 is 12 amino acids. Germline assignment: CDR1 SNHLY and CDR2 FYNNEI. Trimming stripped 4 bases from V and 7 bases from J, with 10 bases between. The CDR3, as DNA: TGTGCCAGCAGTGGAAGGGGTGTTGAAGCTTTCTTT. Translation: CASSGRGVEAFF.

This clonotype was counted many times. The V gene is TRBV7-2, the J gene TRBJ2-1, with 7 bases lining up with TRBD1. V shed 2 bases and J 0 bases; nucleotides not matched to a gene: 4. CDR1 is SGHTA and CDR2 is FQGNSA in the germline V gene. The CDR3 contains 16 residues. Here the CDR3 DNA reads TGTGCCAGCAGCTTATTGGGACAGAGCTCCTACAATGAGCAGTTCTTC. Its protein is CASSLLGQSSYNEQFF.

This chain connects TRBV5-3 to TRBJ2-1, with TRBD2 identical over 14 bases. TRBV5-3 is placed among ORFs of uncertain function. The CDR3 runs to 19 residues. The V and J ends lost 4 bases and 4 bases, in that order; junction bases with no gene match: 13. CDR3 in amino acids: CARSPGTSGRPPEYNEQFF. CDR3 sequence (DNA): TGTGCCAGAAGCCCTGGGACTAGCGGGAGACCTCCCGAGTACAATGAGCAGTTCTTC.

This clonotype was found a few times. V and J are TRBV6-2 or TRBV6-3 and TRBJ2-7; the D gene is possibly TRBD1 (5 bases). CDR3 size: 15 residues. V lost 2 bases, J lost 3 bases, and 14 bases lay in between. Germline V lookup: CDR1 MNHEY, CDR2 SVGEGT. For the CDR3, the DNA is TGTGCCAGCAGTTACCGAAACTACAGGAGCTACGAGCAGTACGTC. Amino acids: CASSYRNYRSYEQYV.

The V and J genes are TRBV3-1 and TRBJ2-1; D is undetermined. V was cut by 5 bases and J by 8 bases, with 7 bases left in between. Germline V gene lookup returns CDR1 LGHDT and CDR2 YNNKEL (reference sequence). This CDR3 is 11 amino acids long. The CDR3 reads CASSLEYEQFF. The CDR3 bases are TGTGCCAGCAGCTTGGAGTATGAGCAGTTCTTC.

This clonotype was counted between two and nine times. This chain connects TRBV6-2 or TRBV6-3 to TRBJ1-2; TRBD1 is a possible D gene (6 bases). CDR3 length: 13 residues. V lost 9 bases and J 0 bases, leaving 11 bases between the germline ends. The germline CDR1 and CDR2 sequences are MNHEY and SVGEGT. The CDR3 sequence: CASRRGPNYGYTF. The DNA of the CDR3 is TGTGCCAGTCGCAGGGGTCCTAACTATGGCTACACCTTC.

This clonotype has a count of ten or more. The chain couples TRBV6-2 or TRBV6-3 to TRBJ1-2; 7 bases agree with TRBD1. Trimming cost V 6 bases and J 2 bases; bases outside gene matches: 6. CDR1 and CDR2 (germline): MNHEY, SVGEGT. This CDR3 has 14 amino acids. CDR3 sequence (DNA): TGTGCCAGCAGGACCTCGGACAGGAACTATGGCTACACCTTC. Protein product: CASRTSDRNYGYTF.

Only a few counts were recorded for this clonotype. An end of the junction differs from the germline gene, which may be a read error. The V and J genes are TRBV6-5 and TRBJ1-6; no firm D call. The CDR3 contains 14 residues. Germline lookup yields CDR1 MNHEY and CDR2 SVGAGI. The CDR3 spells CASSLAPYNSLLHF. The CDR3 nucleotides read TGTGCCAGCAGCTTGGCTCCTTATAATTCACTCCTCCACTTT.

This clonotype was picked up many times. This rearrangement joins TRBV6-2 or TRBV6-3 to TRBJ2-4; 9 bases fit TRBD2. Germline lookup yields CDR1 MNHEY and CDR2 SVGEGT. CDR3 size: 15 residues. The junction had 7 bases not matched to a gene; V was cut back by 6 bases and J by 4 bases. CDR3 sequence: CASSRPTSGKNIQYF. DNA of the CDR3: TGTGCCAGCAGCCGTCCGACTAGCGGTAAAAACATTCAGTACTTC.

This clonotype has a single count. The gene calls are TRBV29-1 and TRBJ2-3; D may be TRBD2 (6 bases). Trimming stripped 6 bases from V and 1 base from J, with 17 bases between. Germline CDR1 reads SQVTM; CDR2 reads ANQGSEA. The CDR3 covers 15 residues. CDR3 protein: CSVEYLWRGTDTQYF. The CDR3 nucleotides read TGCAGCGTAGAATACCTCTGGAGGGGCACAGATACGCAGTATTTT.

This clonotype was seen only a few times. The CDR3 here is CASSKQPYNSPLHF. CDR3 DNA: TGTGCCAGCAGTAAACAGCCCTATAATTCACCCCTCCACTTT. The chain couples TRBV6-5 to TRBJ1-6; no definite D call. Trimming removed 5 bases at V and 2 bases at J, with 7 bases between. CDR3 length: 14 residues. Germline V gene data show CDR1 as MNHEY and CDR2 as SVGAGI.

This clonotype was detected many times. J is TRBJ1-5 and V is TRBV6-2 or TRBV6-3; 7 positions match TRBD1. Germline V gene sequence: CDR1 MNHEY, CDR2 SVGEGT. The CDR3 has 15 amino acids. Trimming cost V 6 bases and J 4 bases; bases outside gene matches: 9. This CDR3 reads CASRVDREVNQPQHF. The CDR3 DNA follows: TGTGCCAGCAGAGTAGACAGGGAAGTAAATCAGCCCCAGCATTTT.

This clonotype was picked up many times. V usage is TRBV7-3 and J usage is TRBJ2-1; D is unclear. Trimming stripped 4 bases from V and 10 bases from J, with 14 bases between. There are 13 residues in the CDR3. Germline V CDR1 and CDR2: SGHTA, FQGTGA. CDR3 bases: TGTGCCAGCAGCTCGAGTAGAGGTCCGGAGCAGTTCTTC. This encodes CASSSSRGPEQFF.

CDR3 in DNA: TGTGCCAGCAGCTTAGCAAACGTAGACAATGAGCAGTTCTTC. Translation: CASSLANVDNEQFF. J is TRBJ2-1 and V is TRBV7-8; the D is unclear. The V end was cut by 0 bases, the J end by 5 bases, with 8 bases between. Looked up from germline, CDR1 is SGHVS and CDR2 is FQNEAQ. This CDR3 spans 14 amino acids.

This clonotype has a handful of counts. The chain combines TRBV5-6 with TRBJ2-1; the match to TRBD2 covers 11 bases. CDR3 length: 18 residues. Germline CDR1 SGHDT, CDR2 YYEEEE. V was clipped by 4 bases and J by 0 bases; unmatched bases: 9. CDR3 sequence: CASSPPGLAGGSYNEQFF. CDR3 bases: TGTGCCAGCAGCCCCCCAGGGCTAGCGGGAGGCTCCTACAATGAGCAGTTCTTC.

The chain employs TRBV20-1 and TRBJ2-4, with D hard to call. The CDR3 runs to 16 residues. V was clipped by 5 bases and J by 0 bases, with 17 bases between them. The germline gives CDR1 DFQATT, CDR2 SNEGSKA (reference sequence). The CDR3, as DNA: TGCAGTGCTTTGGGTCTTGGTGCTTTAGCCAAAAACATTCAGTACTTC. It translates to CSALGLGALAKNIQYF.

The sample holds many counts of this clonotype. In nucleotides, the CDR3 is TGCAGCATTGCCCCTGGGGGAAAACTGTTTTTT. This codes for CSIAPGGKLFF. The chain is built from TRBV29-1 and TRBJ1-4, with TRBD1 as a possible D gene (5 bases). Deletions cut 8 bases from V and 10 bases from J, with 14 bases between. Germline CDR1 and CDR2: SQVTM and ANQGSEA. The CDR3 extends over 11 amino acids.

This clonotype was seen more than once but under ten times. The rearrangement links TRBV6-5 to TRBJ2-7; 14 bases agree with TRBD2. Germline V gives CDR1 MNHEY, CDR2 SVGAGI. The CDR3 is 14 amino acids. Germline trimming cut 10 bases from V and 3 bases from J; bases unmatched to any gene: 5. CDR3 residues: CAIEGLAGVYEQYV. The CDR3 DNA reads TGTGCCATAGAGGGACTAGCGGGAGTCTACGAGCAGTACGTC.

There are many counts of this clonotype. The rearrangement links TRBV28 to TRBJ2-3; D is unresolved. The CDR3 contains 13 residues. Germline CDR1 is MDHEN and CDR2 is SYDVKM. V lost 6 bases to trimming and J lost 6 bases, with 13 bases between them. The CDR3 DNA reads TGTGCCAGCAGATATGGTAGTTTGGATACGCAGTATTTT. This gives the protein CASRYGSLDTQYF.

Note on this clonotype: Since a much larger clone is just one base distant, this may be a read error. This sequence joins TRBV29-1 and TRBJ2-3, with 7 bases lining up with TRBD2. CDR3 size: 11 residues. Germline CDR1 and CDR2: SQVTM and ANQGSEA. With 7 bases clipped from V and 6 bases from J, the junction kept 4 bases outside the gene matches. CDR3 region: CSAGEGDTQYF. In nucleotides, the CDR3 is TGCAGCGCTGGGGAGGGCGATACGCAGTATTTT.

This clonotype is deemed medium-sized. This chain uses TRBV29-1 with TRBJ2-6; 11 bases match TRBD1. The CDR3 extends over 16 amino acids. The junction had 6 bases not matched to a gene; V was cut back by 6 bases and J by 2 bases. Germline V CDR1 and CDR2: SQVTM, ANQGSEA. The CDR3 spells CSVSGQGATGANVLTF. Written as DNA, the CDR3 is TGCAGCGTCTCTGGACAGGGGGCCACTGGGGCCAACGTCCTGACTTTC.

This clonotype was observed a few times. The rearrangement joins TRBV25-1 to TRBJ2-2; D gene unclear. V lost 6 bases and J lost 3, with 11 bases in between. The CDR3 is 14 amino acids. Germline CDR1 and CDR2: MGHDK and SYGVNS. The CDR3 loop is CASRANSDTGELFF. CDR3 in DNA: TGTGCCAGCAGGGCGAACAGCGACACCGGGGAGCTGTTTTTT.

This clonotype was counted a few times. V gene TRBV12-3 or TRBV12-4 combines with J gene TRBJ2-3, with TRBD1 matching 12 bases. Trimming cost V 5 bases and J 14 bases; bases outside gene matches: 11. There are 14 residues in the CDR3. The CDR3 here is CASSNQWDRGRGYF. The CDR3 DNA sequence: TGTGCCAGCAGTAACCAATGGGACAGGGGGCGGGGGTATTTT.

The chain combines TRBV29-1 with TRBJ2-3, with D uncertain. Germline CDR1 and CDR2: SQVTM and ANQGSEA. V was trimmed by 4 bases and J by 5 bases, leaving 7 bases between them. This CDR3 is 11 amino acids long. The CDR3 is CSVAVGDTQYF. The CDR3 coding sequence is TGCAGCGTTGCGGTGGGAGATACGCAGTATTTT.